This T cell receptor (beta chain) was found in a study of tumor and adjacent non-tumor tissue in lung cancer (dated by TCRdb to the late 2010s). Notes on the research overall: By cancer type, the cohort comprised 12 adenocarcinoma patients, 2 squamous cell carcinoma patients and 1 small cell lung cancer patient. The roughly 15 enrolled patients, of whom some ten were men and 5 were women, were aged about 31 to 85 years and were diagnosed with TNM stage I to III disease. Sequencing produced about 130,000,000 productive TCRbeta reads in total, an average of approximately 4.5 million reads per sample. Using bulk TCRbeta repertoires from roughly 14 lung cancer patients, the study set lung tumor tissue side by side with matched distant non-tumor lung tissue. TCRbeta CDR3 sequencing was performed on more than 25 paired specimens, with one tumor sample and one normal lung sample collected per patient.

Counted from cysteine to phenylalanine, this CDR3 has 15 amino acids. Just the 45-base CDR3 DNA is kept, in frame starting at base 1. Looking up the germline V gene yields CDR1 SGHAT and CDR2 FQNNGV. V is cut back by 6 bases and J by 6 bases, with 9 bases in the junction unmatched. The study at large found these results: Significantly higher TCR diversity (inverse Simpson) was observed in tumor tissue than in normal lung tissue (around 450 vs 160, P = 0.0075, Mann-Whitney U test). Because peripheral blood was not sequenced, blood TCRbeta repertoires in the lung cancer patients of the study were not examined. With only about 14 patients in the cohort, the authors noted that larger samples and more detailed clinical data are needed. Younger patients had significantly higher TCR diversity, and higher tumor TCR diversity was associated with shorter overall and disease-free survival. The sequencing platform is not named in the methods, and unique molecular identifiers are not mentioned. A significantly larger cumulative share of the repertoire was made up by the top 100 clones in normal lung than in tumor tissue.

RNA was extracted from bulk unsorted tissue and checked for quality with a NanoDrop ND-1000 and an Agilent 2100. Distant non-tumor tissue taken more than 3 cm from the tumor edge was used as the normal lung sample. The donors were newly diagnosed lung cancer patients admitted for thoracic surgery in China from August to November 2014 who had not received prior chemotherapy. Anyone who had undergone radiotherapy or chemotherapy before, or who had another cancer at the same time, was left out of the study. Pieces of surgical tissue measuring about 1-2.3 cm3 were kept in RNAlater solution and held at -80 degrees C until needed. This clonotype was seen more than once but under ten times. Its antigen target is currently unknown. Per-base quality was not reported, and no clone a single base away is much larger than it. Receptors were amplified or captured by multiplex PCR. Instrument used: Illumina HiSeq 2500. TCRbeta libraries were constructed through three rounds of nested PCR with primers (Table S4) according to protocols modified from ARM-PCR. Before sequencing, PCR products of 200-500 bp were cut from the gel and purified using the QIAquick gel extraction kit. The original methods were these. Reads were cleaned with Trimmomatic, merged with FLASH into complete CDR3 sequences, and assigned to V(D)J germline segments with MiTCR. Clonal diversity was computed as the inverse Simpson's index with VDJtools. In-frame sequences lacking a premature stop codon were counted as productive reads. In TCRdb, the public reads were trimmed at Q25 with fastp and aligned with MiXCR, with productive beta chains retained. Each CDR3 protein appears once, grouped with its most common genes and DNA. TCRdb, not the original authors, processed these V and J calls. Recorded for this sample are some 80,000 distinct CDR3 sequences; 76% of them occurred a single time. The ten largest account for 21% of the sample.

The V gene is TRBV11-2 and the J gene is TRBJ2-2; 8 middle bases align to TRBD2. The receptor comes from a woman between 45 and 65 years old with non-small cell lung cancer. What was sequenced was distant non-tumor lung tissue. The DNA sequence follows: TGTGCCAGCAGTCTAGAGAGCGGGGGTCCCGGGGAGCTGTTTTTT. The translation is CASSLESGGPGELFF.